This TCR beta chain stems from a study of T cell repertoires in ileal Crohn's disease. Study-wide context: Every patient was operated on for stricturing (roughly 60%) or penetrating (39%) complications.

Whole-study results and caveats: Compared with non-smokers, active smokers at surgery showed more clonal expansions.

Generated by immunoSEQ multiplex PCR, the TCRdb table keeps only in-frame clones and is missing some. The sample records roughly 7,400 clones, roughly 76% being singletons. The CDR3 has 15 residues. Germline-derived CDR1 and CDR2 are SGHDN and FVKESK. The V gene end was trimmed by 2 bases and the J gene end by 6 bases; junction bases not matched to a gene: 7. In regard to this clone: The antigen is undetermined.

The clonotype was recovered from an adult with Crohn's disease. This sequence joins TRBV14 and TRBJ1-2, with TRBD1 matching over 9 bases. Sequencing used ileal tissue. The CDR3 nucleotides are TGTGCCAGCAGCCAACTAGACAGGGGGAGCCATGGCTACACCTTC. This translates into CASSQLDRGSHGYTF.